This TCR beta chain was sequenced for a study of early T cells in non-severe SARS-CoV-2 infection. Looking at the study overall: Chains were unpaired, as sequencing was done on bulk RNA from unsorted whole blood. Study findings and constraints: Matching with VDJdb favored anti-spike CD8 responses (missing private and CD4 specificities).

Germline CDR1 DFQATT, CDR2 SNEGSKA (reference sequence). Trimming took 1 base from V and 0 from J; bases not matched to a gene: 5. The CDR3 runs 15 residues. The sample holds many counts of this clonotype. Its antigen is unidentified. Individual cDNA molecules carried attached unique molecular identifiers. In TCRdb, the 5' RACE reads were re-called with MiXCR into one record per CDR3 protein. Of over 100,000 distinct CDR3 sequences detected, around 12% appear once; the ten largest clones hold 5% to 8%. The TCR sequence derives from an adult who was a healthcare worker with PCR-confirmed SARS-CoV-2 infection or an uninfected control (not recorded which). Sequences were obtained from whole blood. The V and J genes are TRBV20-1 and TRBJ2-7; 8 bases are shared with TRBD2. In DNA, the CDR3 is TGCAGTGCTAGAGTTTTGACTAGCGCCTCCTACGAGCAGTACTTC. Amino acids: CSARVLTSASYEQYF.